A single sample gave rise to the 2 T cell receptor beta chains below, sequenced in a study. MiXCR, run by TCRdb on the 5' RACE reads, gives a single entry per CDR3 protein. Of about 7,000 distinct CDR3 sequences in the sample, 45% to 65% were seen once. The specimen sequenced was naive CD4+ T cells sorted from a lymph node. Subset specified: naive CD4+ T cells, CD4+CD45RA+CD25-. Receptors originate from a female donor with breast cancer.

This clonotype showed up just a few times. The chain uses TRBV4-1 and TRBJ2-7; the D gene is possibly TRBD1 (5 bases). CDR1 MGHRA and CDR2 YSYEKL come from the germline V gene. The CDR3 spans 16 residues. V shed 1 base and J shed 0 bases, with 13 bases lying between them. The CDR3 region has the DNA TGCGCCAGCAGCCAAGGACCACCGGACAACTCCTACGAGCAGTACTTC. Its translation: CASSQGPPDNSYEQYF.

Details on this clonotype: A read error may explain this, as a much larger clone is one base away. V gene TRBV15 combines with J gene TRBJ2-3, with 8 bases identical to TRBD1. The CDR3 spans 13 residues. Unmatched junction bases numbered 6, after V lost 11 bases and J lost 2 bases. Germline V gene sequence: CDR1 LNHNV, CDR2 YYDKDF (reference sequence). CDR3 sequence (DNA): TGTGCCTCTAAGGACAGGGACACAGATACGCAGTATTTT. Protein sequence: CASKDRDTDTQYF.